These 11 T cell receptor beta chains share one sample of origin, sequenced in a study of Graves' ophthalmopathy and Graves' hyperthyroidism. Amplification of the TCR beta CDR3 regions used RNA transcripts (as template). After a first-round RT-PCR with HTBI primers, a second-round multiplex PCR was run. In TCRdb, the multiplex PCR reads were re-called with MiXCR into one record per CDR3 protein. The data hold approximately 500,000 distinct CDR3 sequences, with roughly an eighth observed a single time. Sample: blood. All receptors come from a woman aged 30 to 39 with Graves' ophthalmopathy.

This clonotype was seen repeatedly, ten times or more. The chain joins TRBV27 to TRBJ1-3, with D perhaps matching TRBD1 (5 bases). Germline V gene sequence: CDR1 MNHEY, CDR2 SMNVEV (reference sequence). The CDR3 length is 15 residues. The germline V and J ends were trimmed by 8 bases and 0 bases, with 14 bases remaining between them. DNA for the CDR3: TGTGCCAGCCGTCCTGGGGGTGGCTCTGGAAACACCATATATTTT. This codes for CASRPGGGSGNTIYF.

The sample holds a few counts of this clonotype. This chain uses TRBV30 with TRBJ1-5; a weak D match, TRBD1 (5 bases). The length of the CDR3 is 14 residues. V was cut by 2 bases and J by 4 bases, with 12 bases left in between. CDR1 is GTSNPN, CDR2 SVGIG, per germline (reference sequence). The CDR3 DNA reads TGTGCCTGGAGTACCCGGGGGGGAAATCAGCCCCAGCATTTT. As protein: CAWSTRGGNQPQHF.

The sample holds many counts of this clonotype. The V and J genes are TRBV6-5 and TRBJ2-7, with 7 bases that match TRBD1. Germline values: CDR1 MNHEY, CDR2 SVGAGI. With V trimmed by 8 bases and J by 3 bases, 4 bases remained unmatched. This CDR3 contains 12 residues. CDR3 sequence reads: CASGGQHYEQYF. CDR3 nucleotides: TGTGCCAGCGGGGGACAGCACTACGAGCAGTACTTC.

This clonotype was counted many times. The CDR3 sequence is CASSQDRRSWYQETQYF. The CDR3 DNA sequence: TGTGCCAGCAGCCAAGATAGGAGGAGTTGGTACCAAGAGACCCAGTACTTC. V usage is TRBV4-2 and J usage is TRBJ2-5, with D maybe TRBD2 (5 bases). The ends were cut back, 0 bases at V and 0 bases at J, with 14 bases in the middle. CDR3 size: 17 residues. Looked up from germline, CDR1 is LGHNA and CDR2 is YNFKEQ.

Many counts were recorded for this clonotype. The CDR3 sequence: CATSDLRGGAEETQYF. Written as DNA, the CDR3 is TGTGCCACCAGTGATTTGAGAGGGGGCGCGGAGGAGACCCAGTACTTC. The chain links TRBV24-1 to TRBJ2-5; 7 nucleotides agree with TRBD1. CDR1 is KGHDR, CDR2 SFDVKD, per germline. The CDR3 runs to 16 residues. V lost 0 bases, J lost 5 bases, and 8 bases stayed unmatched.

This clonotype came up many times. V and J are TRBV20-1 and TRBJ2-5; D gene unclear. The CDR3 is made up of 11 amino acids. Trimming left V 6 bases short and J 3 bases short, with 8 bases between. Germline CDR1 DFQATT, CDR2 SNEGSKA (reference sequence). In DNA form, the CDR3 reads TGCAGTGCGAGACAAGAAGAGACCCAGTACTTC. Translated: CSARQEETQYF.

This clonotype occurred many times. This may be a read error, as it is one base from a much larger clone. The gene calls are TRBV6-1 and TRBJ1-1; D is ambiguous. The CDR3 covers 13 residues. Germline CDR1 is MNHNS and CDR2 is SASEGT. CDR3 residues: CANSEAGSTEAFF. The CDR3 coding sequence is TGTGCCAACAGTGAAGCGGGGAGCACTGAAGCTTTCTTT.

Many counts were recorded for this clonotype. This chain connects TRBV29-1 to TRBJ1-2; D remains ambiguous. The ends were cut back, 2 bases at V and 5 bases at J, with 12 bases in the middle. This CDR3 has 13 amino acids. Germline V gene sequence: CDR1 SQVTM, CDR2 ANQGSEA. DNA of the CDR3: TGCAGCGTTGAAAGTAGGCTCCTATATGGCTACACCTTC. Translating it yields CSVESRLLYGYTF.

This clonotype was detected ten times or more. This chain links TRBV6-1 with TRBJ1-5, with TRBD1 as a possible D gene (6 bases). This CDR3 spans 16 amino acids. The germline V gene has CDR1 MNHNS and CDR2 SASEGT. V was clipped by 9 bases and J by 2 bases, with 20 bases between them. CDR3 residues: CASPQGGGLRNQPQHF. The CDR3 DNA follows: TGTGCCAGTCCTCAGGGAGGGGGGCTGCGCAATCAGCCCCAGCATTTT.

This clonotype was recorded at least ten times. V usage is TRBV15 and J usage is TRBJ1-1, with D possibly TRBD1 on 5 matching bases. Germline values: CDR1 LNHNV, CDR2 YYDKDF (reference sequence). Deletions cut 1 base from V and 7 bases from J, with 16 bases between. This CDR3 is 15 amino acids long. The CDR3 DNA is TGTGCCACCAGCAGAGGTTCGGGGGAGCGGGATGAAGCTTTCTTT. It is translated as CATSRGSGERDEAFF. Full variable domain (outside the CDR3, taken from reference TRBV15 and TRBJ1-1): DAMVIQNPRYQVTQFGKPVTLSCSQTLNHNVMYWYQQKSSQAPKLLFHYYDKDFNNEADTPDNFQSRRPNTSFCFLDIRSPGLGDTAMYLCATSRGSGERDEAFFGQGTRLTVV.

This clonotype was seen many times. The gene calls are TRBV6-1 and TRBJ1-5; D is unclear. The V end lost 7 bases, the J end lost 0 bases, and 16 bases lay between the germline ends. The germline V gene has CDR1 MNHNS and CDR2 SASEGT. CDR3 length: 16 amino acids. The CDR3 bases are TGTGCCAGCACCCCATGGGGTTCGCATAGCAATCAGCCCCAGCATTTT. The encoded protein is CASTPWGSHSNQPQHF.